This T cell receptor beta chain was identified during a study of cytomegalovirus exposure and HLA in healthy donors. Findings and caveats of the study: Prediction of most subjects' HLA-A and HLA-B alleles by TCR beta sequences was reportedly accurate. Later analysis found that TCR beta chains associated with HLA were more clonally expanded than other, equally common chains.

J gave up 0 bases and V 2 bases, and 5 bases lay outside the gene matches. The V gene's germline CDR1 is KGHSH and CDR2 LQKENI. The CDR3 has 16 residues. A word on this clone: As yet, its antigen is unknown.

The PCR contained 60 Vbeta and 13 Jbeta primers. Repertoires were generated with immunoSEQ multiplex PCR, while TCRdb's copy carries only in-frame clones and drops some. Of 150,000 to 200,000 clones in the sample, approximately 71% were seen once. The chain has TRBV18 and TRBJ1-1, with TRBD1 identical over 8 bases. The origin of this receptor is a woman in her 40s in good health and CMV-seropositive. Material: PBMCs. This CDR3 reads CASSPDRGAMNTEAFF. CDR3 nucleotide sequence: TGTGCCAGCTCACCAGACAGGGGCGCGATGAACACTGAAGCTTTCTTT.